This TCR beta chain was captured in a study of blood T cell repertoires in COVID-19. Study-level information: The United States, Italy and Spain provided the acute and convalescent COVID-19 samples.

The sample holds one count of this clone. Participants' reported clinical history set cohort assignment. In the authors' workflow: Nucleated cell counts were estimated from reference gene primer amplification. This table comes from immunoSEQ multiplex PCR, and its TCRdb copy is limited to in-frame clones, with some not included. That table furnishes V, J and clone size, whereas the DNA furnished D and trimming. The table records about 220,000 clones, around 86% of them present only once. The ends were cut back, 2 bases at V and 3 bases at J, with 16 bases in the middle. CDR1 and CDR2 (germline): LGHNT, FRNRAP. This CDR3 is built from 16 residues.

The chain couples TRBV12-5 to TRBJ1-2; D is ambiguous. Sequences were obtained from PBMCs or T cells enriched from blood (not recorded which). The receptor's source is a woman aged 40 to 55 with acute COVID-19. CDR3 sequence (DNA): TGTGCTAGTGGTTTGCTCACTGGCGGTGGGTACTATGGCTACACCTTC. It codes for CASGLLTGGGYYGYTF.